The 31 T cell receptor beta chains presented below share a single source sample, sequenced in a study of blood T cell repertoires in COVID-19. Clones were read by immunoSEQ multiplex PCR, and TCRdb kept only the in-frame ones, dropping some. The sample yields hundreds of thousands of clones, 85% to 90% seen once. Sequenced material: PBMCs or T cells enriched from blood (not recorded which). Every receptor here comes from a woman aged 45-65 years who had recovered from COVID-19.

This chain uses TRBV4-3 with TRBJ2-5; tentative D call: TRBD1 (5 bases). The ends were cut back, 3 bases at V and 1 base at J, with 6 bases in the middle. This CDR3 is 13 amino acids long. Per the germline V gene, CDR1 is LGHNA and CDR2 is YSLEER. The CDR3 spells CASSQDIQETQYF. The CDR3 DNA is TGCGCCAGCAGCCAGGACATCCAAGAGACCCAGTACTTC.

This chain joins TRBV2 and TRBJ2-4; TRBD2 aligns across 10 bases. There are 19 residues in the CDR3. Losses at the gene ends were 2 bases for V and 0 bases for J; bases not matched to a gene: 10. The germline CDR1 and CDR2 sequences are SNHLY and FYNNEI. CDR3 residues: CASSENVAGGVLAKNIQYF. The CDR3, as DNA: TGTGCCAGCAGTGAAAACGTAGCGGGGGGCGTACTAGCCAAAAACATTCAGTACTTC. The variable domain in full, with the rest retrieved from reference TRBV2 and TRBJ2-4, is EPEVTQTPSHQVTQMGQEVILRCVPISNHLYFYWYRQILGQKVEFLVSFYNNEISEKSEIFDDQFSVERPDGSNFTLKIRSTKLEDSAMYFCASSENVAGGVLAKNIQYFGAGTRLSVL.

The chain combines TRBV27 with TRBJ2-7; D is perhaps TRBD2 (5 bases). The V gene lost 3 bases and the J gene lost 5 bases, with 8 bases spanning the gap. The CDR3 sequence is 12 residues long. In germline, CDR1 is MNHEY, CDR2 SMNVEV (reference sequence). The CDR3 coding sequence is TGTGCCAGCAGTTTTATCGGGAACGAGCAGTACTTC. The encoded protein is CASSFIGNEQYF.

The chain carries TRBV30 and TRBJ2-7; 13 bases match TRBD2. The J segment lost 2 bases and the V segment lost 1 base, leaving 5 bases of the junction unmatched. CDR3 size: 16 residues. Germline V CDR1 and CDR2: GTSNPN, SVGIG (reference sequence). CDR3 amino acids: CAWSGGLAGNTYEQYF. The CDR3 region has the DNA TGTGCCTGGAGTGGGGGACTAGCGGGGAATACCTACGAGCAGTACTTC.

This clone has just one count. The genes are TRBV2 and TRBJ2-3, with 9 bases identical to TRBD2. Per the germline V gene, CDR1 is SNHLY and CDR2 is FYNNEI. Germline trimming cut 9 bases from V and 0 bases from J; bases unmatched to any gene: 7. The CDR3 runs to 15 residues. The CDR3 protein is CASRRSGSSTDTQYF. The DNA for the CDR3 is TGTGCCAGTCGACGTAGCGGGAGCAGCACAGATACGCAGTATTTT.

This clone was counted once. The chain carries TRBV25-1 and TRBJ2-3, with 9 positions matching TRBD1. The CDR3 covers 17 residues. J gave up 1 base and V 3 bases, and 8 bases lay outside the gene matches. Germline CDR1 is MGHDK and CDR2 is SYGVNS. CDR3 nucleotides: TGTGCCAGCAGTGATACATTCCGGGACAGGGGCACAGATACGCAGTATTTT. It translates to CASSDTFRDRGTDTQYF. Using reference TRBV25-1 and TRBJ2-3 for the parts outside the CDR3, the full variable domain is EADIYQTPRYLVIGTGKKITLECSQTMGHDKMYWYQQDPGMELHLIHYSYGVNSTEKGDLSSESTVSRIRTEHFPLTLESARPSHTSQYLCASSDTFRDRGTDTQYFGPGTRLTVL.

This sequence joins TRBV28 and TRBJ2-1; 10 nucleotides line up with TRBD1. V shed 5 bases and J 14 bases; nucleotides not matched to a gene: 9. Germline lookup yields CDR1 MDHEN and CDR2 SYDVKM. This CDR3 is 13 amino acids long. CDR3 coding DNA: TGTGCCAGCAGTCGTGGCGGGACAGGGGATAAGTTCTTC. Its protein product is CASSRGGTGDKFF.

This rearrangement joins TRBV27 to TRBJ2-7, with 8 positions matching TRBD1. V lost 6 bases and J lost 2; bases outside the gene matches: 6. The CDR3 consists of 14 residues. The germline CDR1 and CDR2 sequences are MNHEY and SMNVEV (reference sequence). The chain's CDR3 is CASRPRTGPYEQYF. The CDR3 DNA sequence: TGTGCCAGCAGACCTAGGACAGGGCCCTACGAGCAGTACTTC.

V gene TRBV5-1 combines with J gene TRBJ1-2; D is possibly TRBD1 (6 bases). The CDR3 sequence is 15 residues long. Germline V gene lookup returns CDR1 SGHRS and CDR2 YFSETQ. Trimming took 4 bases from V and 0 from J, leaving 13 bases between them. DNA of the CDR3: TGCGCCAGCAGCGTGACAGGTGGACCTAACTATGGCTACACCTTC. Translated, it gives CASSVTGGPNYGYTF.

The chain uses TRBV3-1 (or the pseudogene TRBV3-2) and TRBJ1-2; 10 nucleotides align to TRBD1. CDR3 length equals 15 residues. The V gene's germline CDR1 is LGHDT and CDR2 YNNKEL (reference sequence). V dropped 4 bases and J dropped 2; count of bases not matched to a gene: 4. Here the CDR3 DNA reads TGTGCCAGCAGCCCCTGGACAGGGGGAAACTATGGCTACACCTTC. Translated, it gives CASSPWTGGNYGYTF.

This clone was observed a few times. The rearrangement joins TRBV2 to TRBJ2-7; D is possibly TRBD2 (5 bases). Looked up from germline, CDR1 is SNHLY and CDR2 is FYNNEI. The CDR3 extends over 14 amino acids. Trimming removed 8 bases from V and 1 base from J, with 15 bases in between. Here the CDR3 reads CASRSGMVSYEQYF. The CDR3 coding sequence is TGTGCCAGCCGCTCGGGGATGGTATCCTACGAGCAGTACTTC.

CDR3 sequence reads: CASTKGQGSWDEQFF. Here the CDR3 DNA reads TGTGCCAGCACCAAAGGACAGGGGTCATGGGATGAGCAGTTCTTC. This chain links TRBV6-5 with TRBJ2-1, with 9 bases matching TRBD1. The length of the CDR3 is 15 residues. CDR1 is MNHEY and CDR2 is SVGAGI in the germline V gene. Trimming removed 7 bases from V and 8 bases from J; junction bases left unmatched: 12.

J is TRBJ1-1 and V is TRBV27; 7 nucleotides match TRBD1. Germline V CDR1 and CDR2: MNHEY, SMNVEV (reference sequence). The CDR3 runs to 16 residues. V lost 3 bases and J lost 5; bases outside the gene matches: 12. CDR3 coding DNA: TGTGCCAGCAGTTTGACCCTGAGGGGGCTGAGTACTGAAGCTTTCTTT. Its protein product is CASSLTLRGLSTEAFF.

The gene calls are TRBV7-9 and TRBJ2-3; D not certain. The germline gives CDR1 SEHNR, CDR2 FQNEAQ (reference sequence). The CDR3 runs to 13 residues. The V end lost 6 bases, the J end lost 0 bases, and 7 bases lay between the germline ends. The CDR3 DNA reads as TGTGCCAGCAGTACGCAGAGCACAGATACGCAGTATTTT. Its protein is CASSTQSTDTQYF.

The J gene is TRBJ1-5, the V gene TRBV2; 7 bases fit TRBD1. Germline V gene sequence: CDR1 SNHLY, CDR2 FYNNEI. The CDR3 has 15 amino acids. Germline trimming cut 5 bases from V and 1 base from J; bases unmatched to any gene: 5. The DNA for the CDR3 is TGTGCCAGCAGTCCAGGGGGTTGGAGCAATCAGCCCCAGCATTTT. Its translation is CASSPGGWSNQPQHF.

Only a few counts were recorded for this clone. V and J are TRBV7-9 and TRBJ1-2; D might be TRBD1 (6 bases). The CDR3 has 13 residues. From germline, CDR1 is SEHNR and CDR2 FQNEAQ (reference sequence). Trimming left V 5 bases short and J 6 bases short, with 13 bases between. CDR3: CASSLQGLDGYTF. The CDR3 nucleotides read TGTGCCAGCAGCCTACAGGGTTTGGATGGCTACACCTTC.

This chain joins TRBV28 and TRBJ1-1, with 7 bases that match TRBD1. Germline V lookup: CDR1 MDHEN, CDR2 SYDVKM. Unmatched junction bases numbered 8, after V lost 6 bases and J lost 1 base. CDR3 size: 15 residues. The DNA for the CDR3 is TGTGCCAGCAGGCTTCGGACAGGTACGAACACTGAAGCTTTCTTT. This codes for CASRLRTGTNTEAFF. Filled out from reference TRBV28 and TRBJ1-1, the complete variable domain reads DVKVTQSSRYLVKRTGEKVFLECVQDMDHENMFWYRQDPGLGLRLIYFSYDVKMKEKGDIPEGYSVSREKKERFSLILESASTNQTSMYLCASRLRTGTNTEAFFGQGTRLTVV.

The chain carries TRBV7-8 and TRBJ2-2; a weak D match, TRBD2 (5 bases). Trimming took 0 bases from V and 4 from J, leaving 12 bases between them. Germline-derived CDR1 and CDR2 are SGHVS and FQNEAQ. This CDR3 is built from 16 residues. This CDR3 reads CASSLAWPSPTGELFF. The CDR3 nucleotides read TGTGCCAGCAGCTTAGCCTGGCCTAGCCCCACCGGGGAGCTGTTTTTT.

The CDR3 reads CASSIYGQGAYNEQFF. CDR3 bases: TGTGCCAGTAGTATTTACGGACAGGGGGCCTACAATGAGCAGTTCTTC. The chain recombines TRBV19 with TRBJ2-1; 10 bases map to TRBD1. The germline CDR1 and CDR2 sequences are LNHDA and SQIVND (reference sequence). The CDR3 runs to 16 residues. J was trimmed by 2 bases and V by 3 bases; bases with no gene match: 4.

The rearrangement joins TRBV7-9 to TRBJ1-1, with 9 bases aligning to TRBD1. This CDR3 has 14 residues. The germline V gene encodes CDR1 SEHNR and CDR2 FQNEAQ (reference sequence). The ends lost 4 bases at V and 5 bases at J; junction bases unmatched: 5. CDR3 sequence (DNA): TGTGCCAGCAGCTCGACAGGGGGAAGGACTGAAGCTTTCTTT. Translated, it gives CASSSTGGRTEAFF.

V and J are TRBV19 and TRBJ1-1, with no clear D. The V gene lost 10 bases and the J gene lost 0 bases, with 21 bases spanning the gap. Germline CDR1 LNHDA, CDR2 SQIVND (reference sequence). This CDR3 comprises 16 residues. CDR3 loop: CATNPSSGVMNTEAFF. CDR3 DNA sequence: TGTGCCACCAATCCCTCCAGCGGGGTGATGAACACTGAAGCTTTCTTT.

The rearrangement uses TRBV28 and TRBJ1-5; the D gene is possibly TRBD1 (6 bases). Per the germline V gene, CDR1 is MDHEN and CDR2 is SYDVKM. The V end lost 2 bases, the J end lost 0 bases, and 8 bases lay between the germline ends. CDR3 length: 15 residues. The CDR3 coding sequence is TGTGCCAGCAGTTTACAGGGGTTTAGCAATCAGCCCCAGCATTTT. It is translated as CASSLQGFSNQPQHF.

In its sample, this clone was seen once. V is TRBV7-2 and J is TRBJ1-5; 9 bases fit TRBD1. This CDR3 has 16 residues. J lost 3 bases, V lost 5 bases, and 8 bases had no gene match. The V gene's germline CDR1 is SGHTA and CDR2 FQGNSA. CDR3 sequence reads: CASSPRRDRDNQPQHF. As DNA, the CDR3 is TGTGCCAGCAGCCCGAGGCGGGACAGGGACAATCAGCCCCAGCATTTT.

The chain uses TRBV11-2 and TRBJ1-3; D ambiguous. V dropped 5 bases and J dropped 0 bases, with 11 bases sitting between them. The CDR3 is 15 residues long. CDR1 and CDR2 from the germline V gene are SGHAT and FQNNGV. DNA of the CDR3: TGTGCCAGCAGCCCAGACTTCTTCTCTGGAAACACCATATATTTT. This gives the protein CASSPDFFSGNTIYF.

The chain recombines TRBV5-1 with TRBJ2-1; TRBD2 agrees at 9 bases. CDR1 SGHRS and CDR2 YFSETQ come from the germline V gene. The CDR3 is 15 residues long. The ends lost 2 bases at V and 10 bases at J; junction bases unmatched: 10. CDR3 loop: CASSLGSGGFREQFF. In DNA, the CDR3 is TGCGCCAGCAGCTTAGGGAGCGGGGGGTTTCGGGAGCAGTTCTTC.

The V call is TRBV7-2, the J call TRBJ2-7, with TRBD1 matching 8 bases. The length of the CDR3 is 16 residues. CDR1 and CDR2 (germline): SGHTA, FQGNSA. The V gene end was trimmed by 0 bases and the J gene end by 3 bases; junction bases not matched to a gene: 7. The CDR3: CASSLASGGDFYEQYF. Here the CDR3 DNA reads TGTGCCAGCAGCTTAGCGTCAGGGGGCGATTTCTACGAGCAGTACTTC.

This chain links TRBV2 with TRBJ2-4; 9 nucleotides line up with TRBD1. CDR3 length: 20 residues. J lost 3 bases, V lost 3 bases, and 18 bases had no gene match. Germline V CDR1 and CDR2: SNHLY, FYNNEI. The CDR3 region is CASSEWGTGKATTYKNIQYF. CDR3 bases: TGTGCCAGCAGTGAGTGGGGGACAGGGAAAGCAACTACCTACAAAAACATTCAGTACTTC.

The rearrangement uses TRBV6-4 and TRBJ2-7, with 8 bases lining up with TRBD2. The V gene's germline CDR1 is MRHNA and CDR2 SNTAGT. V gave up 6 bases and J gave up 3 bases; unmatched junction bases: 1. The length of the CDR3 is 12 residues. The CDR3 DNA reads TGTGCCAGCAGCCGGGGGGGCTACGAGCAGTACTTC. It encodes CASSRGGYEQYF.

The genes are TRBV2 and TRBJ1-2; 8 nucleotides line up with TRBD1. The germline gives CDR1 SNHLY, CDR2 FYNNEI. The CDR3 runs to 14 residues. V lost 4 bases, J lost 4 bases, and 5 bases stayed unmatched. The DNA for the CDR3 is TGTGCCAGCAGTGGGACAGGGTACGGCTATGGCTACACCTTC. It is translated as CASSGTGYGYGYTF.

Notes on this clone: This sample includes further DNA sequences coding for the same CDR3. V usage is TRBV7-6 and J usage is TRBJ1-6; D is unresolved. The length of the CDR3 is 16 residues. Germline-derived CDR1 and CDR2 are SGHVS and FNYEAQ. The V end was cut by 1 base, the J end by 0 bases, with 7 bases between. The CDR3 protein is CASSLGGSSYNSPLHF. CDR3 DNA sequence: TGTGCCAGCAGCTTAGGAGGGAGCTCCTATAATTCACCCCTCCACTTT.

This chain joins TRBV6-5 and TRBJ1-1; D is possibly TRBD1 (5 bases). Germline loops: CDR1 MNHEY, CDR2 SVGAGI. V was trimmed by 6 bases and J by 4 bases, leaving 12 bases between them. This CDR3 has 13 residues. Here the CDR3 reads CASSQDRVTEAFF. The CDR3 DNA is TGTGCCAGCAGCCAAGACAGAGTCACTGAAGCTTTCTTT.